This entry features one T cell receptor beta chain sequence. The sample originates from a study of shared clonotypes between healthy human individuals. There are 13 residues in the CDR3. Trimming left V 0 bases short and J 4 bases short, with 4 bases between. Germline V gene lookup returns CDR1 LNHDA and CDR2 SQIVND (reference sequence). Using immunoSEQ multiplex PCR, the repertoire was profiled, and TCRdb retains in-frame clones only, with some absent. The repertoire includes around 2.3 million clones, approximately 95% of them detected once, and around 0.13% sits in the top ten. This chain links TRBV19 with TRBJ1-3; D unresolved. Sequencing input: naive CD4+ T cells sorted from blood. The subset was: CD45RA+ positively selected. This receptor was identified in a man aged 18 to 29 in good health. This CDR3 reads CASSIEQGNTIYF. The CDR3 bases are TGTGCCAGTAGTATAGAACAGGGAAACACCATATATTTT.